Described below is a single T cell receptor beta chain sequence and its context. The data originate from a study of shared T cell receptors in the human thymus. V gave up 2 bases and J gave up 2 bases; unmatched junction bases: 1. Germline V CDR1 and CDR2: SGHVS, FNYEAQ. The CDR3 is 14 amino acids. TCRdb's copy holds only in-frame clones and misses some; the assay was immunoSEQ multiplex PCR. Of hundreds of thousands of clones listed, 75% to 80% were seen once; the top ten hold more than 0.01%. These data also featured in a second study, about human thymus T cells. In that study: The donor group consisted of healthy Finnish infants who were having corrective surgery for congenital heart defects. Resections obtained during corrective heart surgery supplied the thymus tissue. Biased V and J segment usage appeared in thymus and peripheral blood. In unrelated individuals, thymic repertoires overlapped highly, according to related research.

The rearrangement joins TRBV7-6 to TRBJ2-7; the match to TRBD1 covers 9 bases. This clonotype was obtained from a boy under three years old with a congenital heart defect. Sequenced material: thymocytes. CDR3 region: CASSLRQGAYEQYF. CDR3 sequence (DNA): TGTGCCAGCAGCTTAAGACAGGGGGCCTACGAGCAGTACTTC.